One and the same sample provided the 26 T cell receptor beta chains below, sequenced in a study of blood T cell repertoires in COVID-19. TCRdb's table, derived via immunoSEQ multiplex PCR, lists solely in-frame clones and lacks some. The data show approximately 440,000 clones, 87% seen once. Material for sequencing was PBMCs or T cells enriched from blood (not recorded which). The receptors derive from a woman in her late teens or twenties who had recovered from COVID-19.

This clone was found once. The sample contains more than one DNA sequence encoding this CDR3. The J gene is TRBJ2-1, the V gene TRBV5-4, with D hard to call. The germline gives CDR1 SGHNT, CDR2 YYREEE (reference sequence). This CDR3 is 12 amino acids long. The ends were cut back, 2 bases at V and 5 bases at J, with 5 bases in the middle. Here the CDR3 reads CASSLRDNEQFF. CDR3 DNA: TGTGCCAGCAGCTTACGGGACAATGAGCAGTTCTTC.

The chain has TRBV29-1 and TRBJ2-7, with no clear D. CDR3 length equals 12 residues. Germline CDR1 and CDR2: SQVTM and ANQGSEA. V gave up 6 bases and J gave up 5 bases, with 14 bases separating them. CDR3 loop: CSVAFLGDEQYF. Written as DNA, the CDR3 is TGCAGCGTGGCTTTCCTAGGAGACGAGCAGTACTTC.

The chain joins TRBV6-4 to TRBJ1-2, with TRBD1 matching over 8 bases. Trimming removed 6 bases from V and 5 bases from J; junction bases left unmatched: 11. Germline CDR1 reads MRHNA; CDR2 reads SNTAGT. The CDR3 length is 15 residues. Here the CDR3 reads CASSSSGGAGYGYTF. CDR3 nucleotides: TGTGCCAGCAGCTCGTCAGGGGGCGCGGGGTATGGCTACACCTTC.

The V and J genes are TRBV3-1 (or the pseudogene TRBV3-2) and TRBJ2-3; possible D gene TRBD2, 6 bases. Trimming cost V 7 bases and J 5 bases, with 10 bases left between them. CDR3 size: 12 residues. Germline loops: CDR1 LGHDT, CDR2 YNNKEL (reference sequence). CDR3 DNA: TGTGCCAGCACCCAGGGACTAGATACGCAGTATTTT. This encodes CASTQGLDTQYF.

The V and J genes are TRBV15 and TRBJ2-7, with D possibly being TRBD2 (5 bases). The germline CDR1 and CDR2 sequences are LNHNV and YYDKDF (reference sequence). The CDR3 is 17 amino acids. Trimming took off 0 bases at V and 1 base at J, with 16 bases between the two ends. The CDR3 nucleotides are TGTGCCACCAGCAGAGATGAGGGTGGCATTAGGTCCTACGAGCAGTACTTC. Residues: CATSRDEGGIRSYEQYF.

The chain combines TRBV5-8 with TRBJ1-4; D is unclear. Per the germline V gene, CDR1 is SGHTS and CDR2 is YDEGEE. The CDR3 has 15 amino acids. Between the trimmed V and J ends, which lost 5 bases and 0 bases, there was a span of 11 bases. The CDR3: CASSLYDTTNEKLFF. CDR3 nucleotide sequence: TGTGCCAGCAGTCTATATGATACAACTAATGAAAAACTGTTTTTT.

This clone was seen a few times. The CDR3 bases are TGTGCTCATCAACCGATTCTATACAATGAGCAGTTCTTC. As protein: CAHQPILYNEQFF. The gene calls are TRBV6-4 and TRBJ2-1; no clear D gene. This CDR3 is 13 amino acids long. CDR1 and CDR2 from the germline V gene are MRHNA and SNTAGT.

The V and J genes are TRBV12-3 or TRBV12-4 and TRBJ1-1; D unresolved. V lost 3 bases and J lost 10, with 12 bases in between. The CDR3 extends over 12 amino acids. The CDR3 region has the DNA TGTGCCAGCAGTTTGGTTCCTAGCGCAGCTTTCTTT. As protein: CASSLVPSAAFF.

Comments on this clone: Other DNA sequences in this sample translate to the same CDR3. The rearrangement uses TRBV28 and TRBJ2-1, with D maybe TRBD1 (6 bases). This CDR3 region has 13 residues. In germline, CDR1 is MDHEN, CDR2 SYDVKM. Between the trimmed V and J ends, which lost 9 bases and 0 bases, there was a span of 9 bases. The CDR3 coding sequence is TGTGCCAGTACAGGGAGCTCCTACAATGAGCAGTTCTTC. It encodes CASTGSSYNEQFF.

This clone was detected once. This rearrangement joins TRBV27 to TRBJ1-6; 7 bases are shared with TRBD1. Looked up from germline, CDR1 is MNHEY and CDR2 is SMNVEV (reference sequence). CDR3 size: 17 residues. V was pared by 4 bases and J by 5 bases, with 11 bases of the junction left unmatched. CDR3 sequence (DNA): TGTGCCAGCAGTTCCCTCAGGGGGGCGGGTAATAATTCACCCCTCCACTTT. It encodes CASSSLRGAGNNSPLHF.

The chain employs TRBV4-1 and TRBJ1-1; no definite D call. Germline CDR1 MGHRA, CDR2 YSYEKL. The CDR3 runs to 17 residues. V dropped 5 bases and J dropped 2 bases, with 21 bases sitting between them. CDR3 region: CASSSKGDRSLNTEAFF. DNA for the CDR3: TGCGCCAGCAGCTCCAAGGGAGATCGGTCGCTAAACACTGAAGCTTTCTTT.

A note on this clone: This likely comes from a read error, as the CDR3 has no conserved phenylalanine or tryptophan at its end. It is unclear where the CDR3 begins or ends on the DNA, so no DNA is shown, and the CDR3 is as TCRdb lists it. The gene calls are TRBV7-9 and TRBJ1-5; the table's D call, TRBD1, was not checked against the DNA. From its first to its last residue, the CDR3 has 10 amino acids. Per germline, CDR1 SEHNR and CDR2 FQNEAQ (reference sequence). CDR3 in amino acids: CASRVGVGLL.

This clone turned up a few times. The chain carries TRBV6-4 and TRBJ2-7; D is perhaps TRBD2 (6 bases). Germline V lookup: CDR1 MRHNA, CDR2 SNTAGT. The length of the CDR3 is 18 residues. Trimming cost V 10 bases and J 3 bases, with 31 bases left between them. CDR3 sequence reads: CATLPEAGRIIKCYEQYF. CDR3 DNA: TGTGCCACCCTCCCCGAGGCAGGGAGGATCATCAAGTGCTACGAGCAGTACTTC.

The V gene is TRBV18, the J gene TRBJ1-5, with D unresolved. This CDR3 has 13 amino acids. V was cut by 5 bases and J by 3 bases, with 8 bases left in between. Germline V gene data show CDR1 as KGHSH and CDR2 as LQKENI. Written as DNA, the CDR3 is TGTGCCAGCTCAGATAGCGTCAATCAGCCCCAGCATTTT. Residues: CASSDSVNQPQHF.

The CDR3 sequence is CASTAGEGQSNTEAFF. CDR3 coding DNA: TGCGCCAGCACCGCCGGAGAAGGACAGTCGAACACTGAAGCTTTCTTT. The chain uses TRBV23-1 and TRBJ1-1, with a weak D call TRBD1 (6 bases). TRBV23-1 is an ORF for which the function is uncertain. V was cut by 7 bases and J by 1 base, with 19 bases left in between. This CDR3 region has 16 residues.

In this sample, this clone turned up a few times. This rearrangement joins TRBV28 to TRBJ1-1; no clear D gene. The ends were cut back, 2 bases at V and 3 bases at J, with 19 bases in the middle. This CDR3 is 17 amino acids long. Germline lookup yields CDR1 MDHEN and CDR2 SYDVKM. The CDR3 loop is CASSLRLGRAEDTEAFF. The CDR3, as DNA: TGTGCCAGCAGTTTAAGGCTCGGGAGGGCTGAGGACACTGAAGCTTTCTTT.

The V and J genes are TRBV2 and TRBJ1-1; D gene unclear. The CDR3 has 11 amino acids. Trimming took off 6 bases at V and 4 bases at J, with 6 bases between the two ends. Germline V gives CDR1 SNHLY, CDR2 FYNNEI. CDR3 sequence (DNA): TGTGCCAGCAGGACTGTCACTGAAGCTTTCTTT. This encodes CASRTVTEAFF.

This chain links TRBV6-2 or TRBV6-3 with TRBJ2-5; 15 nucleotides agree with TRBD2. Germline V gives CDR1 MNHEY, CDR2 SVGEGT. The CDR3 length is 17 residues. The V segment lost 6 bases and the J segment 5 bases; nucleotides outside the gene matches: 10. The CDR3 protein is CASSPGLAGGSIETQYF. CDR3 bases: TGTGCCAGCAGCCCGGGACTAGCGGGGGGCTCCATCGAGACCCAGTACTTC.

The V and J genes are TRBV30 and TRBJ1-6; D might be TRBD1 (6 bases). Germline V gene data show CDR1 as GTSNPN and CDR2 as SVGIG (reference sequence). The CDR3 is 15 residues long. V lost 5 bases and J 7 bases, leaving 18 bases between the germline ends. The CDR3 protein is CAWSQPWTVNSPLHF. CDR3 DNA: TGTGCCTGGTCCCAACCTTGGACAGTAAATTCACCCCTCCACTTT. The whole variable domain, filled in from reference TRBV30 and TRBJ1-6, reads SQTIHQWPATLVQPVGSPLSLECTVEGTSNPNLYWYRQAAGRGLQLLFYSVGIGQISSEVPQNLSASRPQDRQFILSSKKLLLSDSGFYLCAWSQPWTVNSPLHFGNGTRLTVT.

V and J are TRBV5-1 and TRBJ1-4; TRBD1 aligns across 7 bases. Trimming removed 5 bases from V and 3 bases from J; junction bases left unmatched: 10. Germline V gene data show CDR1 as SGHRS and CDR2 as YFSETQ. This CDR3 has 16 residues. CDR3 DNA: TGCGCCAGCAGGAACCCAAATCAGGGGGCTAATGAAAAACTGTTTTTT. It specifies CASRNPNQGANEKLFF.

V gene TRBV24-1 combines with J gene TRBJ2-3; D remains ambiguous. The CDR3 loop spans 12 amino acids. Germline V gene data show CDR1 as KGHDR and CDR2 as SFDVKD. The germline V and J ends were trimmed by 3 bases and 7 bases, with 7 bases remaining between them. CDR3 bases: TGTGCCACCAGTGATCCGAGGAATACGCAGTATTTT. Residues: CATSDPRNTQYF.

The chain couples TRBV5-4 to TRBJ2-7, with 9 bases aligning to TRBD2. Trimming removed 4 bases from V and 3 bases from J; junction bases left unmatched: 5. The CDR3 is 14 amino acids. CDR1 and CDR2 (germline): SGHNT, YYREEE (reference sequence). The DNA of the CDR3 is TGTGCCAGCAGCCTTAGCGGGGGCAACTACGAGCAGTACTTC. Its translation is CASSLSGGNYEQYF.

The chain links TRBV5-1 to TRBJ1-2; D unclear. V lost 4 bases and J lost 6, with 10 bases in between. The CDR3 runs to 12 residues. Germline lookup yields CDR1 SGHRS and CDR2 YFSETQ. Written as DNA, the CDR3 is TGCGCCAGCAGCGCCTCCGGTAATGGCTACACCTTC. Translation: CASSASGNGYTF.

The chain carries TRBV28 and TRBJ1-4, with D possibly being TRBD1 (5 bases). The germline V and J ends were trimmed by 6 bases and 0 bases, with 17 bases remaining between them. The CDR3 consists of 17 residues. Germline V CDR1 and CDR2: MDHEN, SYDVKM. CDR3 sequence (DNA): TGTGCCAGCAGGGAGTACCCCTGGGGCACAACTAATGAAAAACTGTTTTTT. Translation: CASREYPWGTTNEKLFF.

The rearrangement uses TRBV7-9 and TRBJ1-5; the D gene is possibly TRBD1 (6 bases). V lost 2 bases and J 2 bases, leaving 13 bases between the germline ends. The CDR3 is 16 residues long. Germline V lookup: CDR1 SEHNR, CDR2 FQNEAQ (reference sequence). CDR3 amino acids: CASSLNRGGGNQPQHF. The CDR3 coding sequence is TGTGCCAGCAGCTTAAATAGAGGGGGGGGCAATCAGCCCCAGCATTTT.

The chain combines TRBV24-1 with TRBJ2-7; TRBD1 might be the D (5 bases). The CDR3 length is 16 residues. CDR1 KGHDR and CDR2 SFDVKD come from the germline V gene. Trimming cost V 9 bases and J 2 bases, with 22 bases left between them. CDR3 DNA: TGTGCCACCCGAAGCCCAGGGCTCTCGAGCCCCTACGAGCAGTACTTC. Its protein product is CATRSPGLSSPYEQYF.